The 4 T cell receptor beta chains given below trace back to one sample, sequenced in a study of shared clonotypes between healthy human individuals. Only in-frame clones appear in the TCRdb table, and some are missing; sequencing was by immunoSEQ multiplex PCR. There are over 2,000,000 clones in the sample; over 85% occur only once, and about 1.6% lies in the top ten. CD45RO negativity and positive selection for CCR7 defined naive CD8 cells, a population that excluded terminally differentiated effector memory CD45RA+ cells. Sequenced: naive CD8+ T cells from PBMCs. The receptors come from a man aged 18-30 years in good health. Some clones in this sample may be carry-over from other donors' samples.

The chain uses TRBV19 and TRBJ2-1; D not resolved. The germline V gene encodes CDR1 LNHDA and CDR2 SQIVND (reference sequence). V shed 6 bases and J shed 3 bases, with 15 bases lying between them. The CDR3 length is 15 residues. The CDR3 DNA is TGTGCCAGTAGGCCTAGTGGGCCCAGCTACAATGAGCAGTTCTTC. Residues: CASRPSGPSYNEQFF.

This clone was counted a single time. The chain recombines TRBV2 with TRBJ2-7; TRBD2 aligns across 7 bases. V dropped 6 bases and J dropped 2; count of bases not matched to a gene: 7. This CDR3 is built from 14 residues. The germline gives CDR1 SNHLY, CDR2 FYNNEI. CDR3 residues: CASRQRGGPYEQYF. The CDR3 coding sequence is TGTGCCAGCAGACAGAGGGGAGGGCCCTACGAGCAGTACTTC.

V usage is TRBV6-5 and J usage is TRBJ2-7; 11 bases fit TRBD2. Germline values: CDR1 MNHEY, CDR2 SVGAGI. This CDR3 region has 15 residues. Germline trimming cut 6 bases from V and 2 bases from J; bases unmatched to any gene: 6. The CDR3: CASRLTSGTTYEQYF. Here the CDR3 DNA reads TGTGCCAGCAGACTGACTAGCGGGACCACCTACGAGCAGTACTTC.

On this clone itself: Other nucleotide sequences in the sample specify the same CDR3. The chain couples TRBV4-1 to TRBJ2-7; 7 positions agree with TRBD2. V shed 1 base, J shed 2 bases, and the junction held 2 bases outside the gene matches. The CDR3 is 14 amino acids. Germline V CDR1 and CDR2: MGHRA, YSYEKL. The CDR3 reads CASSQVAGAYEQYF. The CDR3 DNA reads TGCGCCAGCAGCCAAGTGGCGGGAGCCTACGAGCAGTACTTC.